This T cell receptor (beta chain) derives from a study of blood T cell repertoires in COVID-19. Across the whole study: COVID-19 samples, acute and convalescent, were from the United States, Italy and Spain. From T cells, B-cell-depleted T cells, or PBMCs came the material, which was cDNA or gDNA.

A few counts support this clone. In the original processing: Estimation of nucleated cell counts was performed using reference gene primer amplification. Measured with immunoSEQ multiplex PCR; TCRdb has only the in-frame clones, and not every one. The V and J calls and clone size are taken from that table; D and trimming were inferred from the DNA. The table has 150,000 to 200,000 clones, approximately 93% seen once; the top ten hold about 2%. Seattle patients were enrolled during active infection and followed longitudinally. The CDR3 loop spans 15 amino acids. From germline, CDR1 is ENHRY and CDR2 SYGVKD. With 6 bases removed from V and 7 bases from J, the gap between germline ends came to 16 bases.

Sequenced sample: peripheral blood. The chain is built from TRBV10-3 and TRBJ1-6; maybe TRBD1 (5 bases). The source of this sequence is an older woman with COVID-19, enrolled during active disease. The CDR3 spells CAIRGDSWGNSPLHF. The CDR3 region has the DNA TGTGCCATCAGGGGGGACTCCTGGGGAAATTCACCCCTCCACTTT.